Below are 17 T cell receptor beta chains sequenced from a single sample in a study of blood T cell repertoires in COVID-19 (dated by TCRdb to the early 2020s). Library prep was done by the immunoSEQ multiplex PCR assay. Held by TCRdb, this immuneACCESS table contains in-frame sequences only and omits some clones. Under half of the omission traces to an unresolved V gene where checked; the cause of the rest is unknown. The table for this sample lists approximately 300,000 clones; approximately 85% of them were counted only once. Together, the top ten hold approximately 1.5% of the sample. The sequencing sample was made of peripheral blood. These receptors were taken from a woman between 45 and 60 years old with acute or convalescent COVID-19.

This chain uses TRBV5-4 with TRBJ1-2, with 7 bases matching TRBD1. In germline, CDR1 is SGHNT, CDR2 YYREEE (reference sequence). CDR3 size: 16 residues. After removal of 2 bases from V and 6 bases from J, the junction contained 13 bases not matched to a gene. The CDR3 DNA is TGTGCCAGCAGCTTTTCCCATGGGATGACAGGGAATGGCTACACCTTC. Its protein is CASSFSHGMTGNGYTF.

The chain uses TRBV28 and TRBJ1-5, with D possibly matching TRBD1 (5 bases). Trimming took 5 bases from V and 2 from J, leaving 10 bases between them. Germline values: CDR1 MDHEN, CDR2 SYDVKM. The CDR3 is made up of 14 amino acids. The CDR3 reads CASSPQTGNQPQHF. The CDR3, as DNA: TGTGCCAGCAGTCCTCAGACAGGCAATCAGCCCCAGCATTTT.

V and J are TRBV9 and TRBJ2-5; 7 positions match TRBD2. Germline loops: CDR1 SGDLS, CDR2 YYNGEE. The V gene end was trimmed by 3 bases and the J gene end by 1 base; junction bases not matched to a gene: 6. CDR3 length: 15 amino acids. For the CDR3, the DNA is TGTGCCAGCAGCGAAACTAGCGTAATCCAAGAGACCCAGTACTTC. Translated: CASSETSVIQETQYF.

The rearrangement joins TRBV5-4 to TRBJ2-4, with a weak D call TRBD2 (6 bases). V lost 2 bases, J lost 7 bases, and 13 bases lay in between. This CDR3 is built from 14 residues. Germline-derived CDR1 and CDR2 are SGHNT and YYREEE (reference sequence). CDR3 bases: TGTGCCAGCAGCTTTTCGAGCGCGGGGAACATTCAGTACTTC. Residues: CASSFSSAGNIQYF.

The chain uses TRBV18 and TRBJ2-5, with D perhaps matching TRBD2 (5 bases). This CDR3 has 12 amino acids. V was trimmed by 6 bases and J by 5 bases, leaving 10 bases between them. Germline lookup yields CDR1 KGHSH and CDR2 LQKENI. CDR3 coding DNA: TGTGCCAGCTCCCGGGGTGGGGAGACCCAGTACTTC. It codes for CASSRGGETQYF. Filled out from reference TRBV18 and TRBJ2-5, the complete variable domain reads NAGVMQNPRHLVRRRGQEARLRCSPMKGHSHVYWYRQLPEEGLKFMVYLQKENIIDESGMPKERFSAEFPKEGPSILRIQQVVRGDSAAYFCASSRGGETQYFGPGTRLLVL.

The chain employs TRBV6-5 and TRBJ2-1; 9 bases agree with TRBD2. V lost 4 bases to trimming and J lost 3 bases; unmatched junction nucleotides: 4. The CDR3 spans 15 residues. Germline CDR1 MNHEY, CDR2 SVGAGI. CDR3 in amino acids: CASSSTSGSYNEQFF. The CDR3 coding sequence is TGTGCCAGCAGTTCGACTAGCGGTAGCTACAATGAGCAGTTCTTC.

The rearrangement links TRBV14 to TRBJ1-1, with a weak D call TRBD1 (6 bases). Germline-derived CDR1 and CDR2 are SGHDN and FVKESK. CDR3 length: 16 amino acids. Trimming took 2 bases from V and 3 from J, leaving 16 bases between them. CDR3 nucleotides: TGTGCCAGCAGCCAACTCGGCAGGGGCTGGGACACTGAAGCTTTCTTT. This gives the protein CASSQLGRGWDTEAFF.

The chain recombines TRBV11-1 with TRBJ2-3; D is possibly TRBD1 (5 bases). The germline V gene has CDR1 SGHAT and CDR2 FQDESV (reference sequence). The CDR3 totals 16 residues. V was shortened by 4 bases and J by 2 bases, with 16 bases between the two germline ends. CDR3 residues: CASSSASQDLTDTQYF. The CDR3 nucleotides are TGTGCCAGCAGCTCAGCGTCACAGGATCTCACAGATACGCAGTATTTT.

V usage is TRBV19 and J usage is TRBJ1-4; 12 nucleotides match TRBD1. The germline CDR1 and CDR2 sequences are LNHDA and SQIVND (reference sequence). Germline trimming cut 6 bases from V and 8 bases from J; bases unmatched to any gene: 10. This CDR3 has 16 residues. CDR3 amino acids: CASSQWGQGAGEKLFF. The CDR3 DNA is TGTGCCAGTAGCCAATGGGGACAGGGGGCAGGAGAAAAACTGTTTTTT.

The chain has TRBV7-8 and TRBJ2-3; TRBD1 might be the D (5 bases). The V end was cut by 3 bases, the J end by 2 bases, with 9 bases between. Germline CDR1 SGHVS, CDR2 FQNEAQ. The CDR3 sequence is 14 residues long. The CDR3 nucleotides are TGTGCCAGCAGCTTGGACACGTACACAGATACGCAGTATTTT. Its translation: CASSLDTYTDTQYF.

V gene TRBV7-9 combines with J gene TRBJ1-3; D unresolved. Germline CDR1 reads SEHNR; CDR2 reads FQNEAQ (reference sequence). Trimming removed 4 bases from V and 2 bases from J, with 12 bases in between. CDR3 length: 15 amino acids. CDR3 region: CASSSITPTGNTIYF. In DNA form, the CDR3 reads TGTGCCAGCAGCTCAATCACTCCGACTGGAAACACCATATATTTT.

Only a few counts were recorded for this clone. V and J are TRBV7-2 and TRBJ2-7, with 9 nucleotides matching TRBD1. This CDR3 comprises 14 residues. Germline V gene sequence: CDR1 SGHTA, CDR2 FQGNSA. V lost 1 base and J lost 5; bases outside the gene matches: 3. The chain's CDR3 is CASSLVQGADEQYF. The CDR3 bases are TGTGCCAGCAGCTTAGTACAGGGGGCCGACGAGCAGTACTTC.

This clone was seen a handful of times. The chain links TRBV6-5 to TRBJ1-6; 9 positions match TRBD1. Germline assignment: CDR1 MNHEY and CDR2 SVGAGI. There are 15 residues in the CDR3. V gave up 6 bases and J gave up 14 bases; unmatched junction bases: 14. The CDR3 sequence: CASRSPGQGRYTLHF. In DNA, the CDR3 is TGTGCCAGCAGATCCCCGGGACAGGGCCGATATACCCTCCACTTT.

This clone was found a few times. The J gene is TRBJ2-3, the V gene TRBV5-1, with D uncertain. Germline CDR1 reads SGHRS; CDR2 reads YFSETQ. V was cut by 0 bases and J by 0 bases, with 11 bases left in between. CDR3 size: 16 residues. The CDR3 nucleotides read TGCGCCAGCAGCTTGGGGTGGTCCGGGAGCACAGATACGCAGTATTTT. Encoded protein: CASSLGWSGSTDTQYF. The full variable domain, its missing parts supplied by reference TRBV5-1 and TRBJ2-3, is KAGVTQTPRYLIKTRGQQVTLSCSPISGHRSVSWYQQTPGQGLQFLFEYFSETQRNKGNFPGRFSGRQFSNSRSEMNVSTLELGDSALYLCASSLGWSGSTDTQYFGPGTRLTVL.

This chain links TRBV18 with TRBJ2-7; maybe TRBD1 (6 bases). Between the trimmed V and J ends, which lost 1 base and 2 bases, there was a span of 12 bases. Germline V gives CDR1 KGHSH, CDR2 LQKENI. This CDR3 has 15 amino acids. CDR3 bases: TGTGCCAGCTCACCACAACGGGACACCACCTACGAGCAGTACTTC. It encodes CASSPQRDTTYEQYF.

A few counts support this clone. The chain has TRBV4-3 and TRBJ1-1, with unresolved D. This CDR3 region has 15 residues. V lost 0 bases and J 5 bases, leaving 13 bases between the germline ends. Germline V CDR1 and CDR2: LGHNA, YSLEER. CDR3 protein: CASSQDPRGSTEAFF. The CDR3 nucleotides are TGCGCCAGCAGCCAAGATCCCCGCGGGTCAACTGAAGCTTTCTTT.

The chain uses TRBV4-1 and TRBJ2-1; TRBD2 aligns across 14 bases. The length of the CDR3 is 18 residues. V shed 0 bases, J shed 7 bases, and the junction held 8 bases outside the gene matches. CDR1 is MGHRA and CDR2 is YSYEKL in the germline V gene. The CDR3 nucleotides read TGCGCCAGCAGCCAAGAGTCCGGGACTAGCGGGAGAAGGAATGAGCAGTTCTTC. Protein: CASSQESGTSGRRNEQFF.